The clone carrying this TCR beta chain has more than one count but fewer than ten. Then a second PCR, running about 7 to 11 cycles, was carried out with a sample-barcoded 5' primer and a J-beta primer mix. TCRdb independently ran MiXCR on the 5' RACE reads; one entry per CDR3 protein. The data hold roughly 1.5 million distinct CDR3 sequences, with 42% observed a single time. The CDR3 spans 14 residues. Trimming left V 1 base short and J 2 bases short, with 8 bases between. CDR1 SEHNR and CDR2 FQNEAQ come from the germline V gene (reference sequence). This specimen comes from a study of blood T cells in healthy people across ages.

Sequencing input: blood. The receptor was isolated from a woman younger than 30 in good health. V gene TRBV7-9 combines with J gene TRBJ1-1; the D is unclear. The CDR3 region is CASSLEARNTEAFF. DNA of the CDR3: TGTGCCAGCAGCTTAGAGGCGAGAAACACTGAAGCTTTCTTT.